This is a list of T cell receptor beta chains from one sample in a study of OX40 agonist ivuxolimab in advanced cancers. Clones were sequenced by immunoSEQ multiplex PCR, and TCRdb holds only the in-frame ones, with some missing. The table includes around 80,000 clones, 80% to 90% detected once. The source material was CD4+ or CD8+ T cells sorted from blood, sampled in a trial of the OX40 agonist ivuxolimab. The receptors derive from an adult with an advanced solid tumor such as melanoma, head and neck, liver or kidney cancer. CDR3s include the opening cysteine and the closing phenylalanine or tryptophan. The order of the fields is D gene, J gene, clone size, V gene, CDR3 DNA, CDR3 protein. D genes are given only for firm matches. Size values are once, few and many counts, or a class for expanded clones, and some rows have none.

TRBD1 TRBJ2-5 - TRBV11-2 TGTGCCAGCAGCCAAACTTGGGACAGACAAGAGACCCAGTACTTC CASSQTWDRQETQYF
- TRBJ2-7 - TRBV11-2 TGTGCCAGCAGCTTAGCGTCTGGCTACGAGCAGTACTTC CASSLASGYEQYF
- TRBJ2-1 few TRBV7-2 TGTGCCAGCAGCTTAATACGCCTGGGCGAGCAGTTCTTC CASSLIRLGEQFF
- TRBJ2-6 - TRBV12-5 TGTGCTAGTGGTTTGCCATGGAAGCCAGGCCCTCTCTCTGGGGCCAACGTCCTGACTTTC CASGLPWKPGPLSGANVLTF
TRBD2 TRBJ2-3 - TRBV19 TGTGCCAGTAGTATAGTCGGGACTAGCGACACAGATACGCAGTATTTT CASSIVGTSDTDTQYF
- TRBJ1-4 once TRBV19 TGTGCCAGTAGCGCGACAGCAACTAATGAAAAACTGTTTTTT CASSATATNEKLFF
- TRBJ2-6 - TRBV12-5 TGTGCTAGTGGTTTGGTAAAGTGGGATATCTCTGGGGCCAACGTCCTGACTTTC CASGLVKWDISGANVLTF
- TRBJ2-7 - TRBV14 TGTGCCAGCAGGAGGTCTCAGGGAGTGCAGTACTTC CASRRSQGVQYF
- TRBJ2-7 - TRBV7-2 TGTGCCAGCAGCTTTTCCAGCTCCTACGAGCAGTACTTC CASSFSSSYEQYF
TRBD2 TRBJ2-1 - TRBV4-3 TGCGCCAGCAGCCAAGATCAGGCGGGAGGCGGGTACAATGAGCAGTTCTTC CASSQDQAGGGYNEQFF
- TRBJ2-5 - TRBV6-1 TGTGCCAGCAGTGTCGTACGGGAGACCCAGTACTTC CASSVVRETQYF
TRBD1 TRBJ1-2 - TRBV10-3 TGTGCCATCAGGCAGGGGGCAGAACCTAACTATGGCCACACCTTC CAIRQGAEPNYGHTF
- TRBJ1-1 - TRBV30 TGTGCCTTTGGACATTTCACTGAAGCTTTCTTT CAFGHFTEAFF
- TRBJ2-3 - TRBV19 TGTGCCAGTAGGTACAACGAAGGTACGCAGTATTTT CASRYNEGTQYF
TRBD1 TRBJ1-3 - TRBV5-4 TGTGCCAGCAGCCGGGACAGGGATGACACCATATATTTT CASSRDRDDTIYF
- TRBJ1-1 - TRBV5-6 TGTGCCAGCAGCTTTTCACGGACAGAAGCTTTCTTT CASSFSRTEAFF
- TRBJ2-7 few TRBV4-2 TGTGCCAGCAGCCAAGACAGGGACCTTTACGAGCAGTACTTC CASSQDRDLYEQYF
TRBD1 TRBJ2-2 few TRBV30 TGTGCCTGGAGTGCCTTGACAGGGGTCTACACCGGGGAGCTGTTTTTT CAWSALTGVYTGELFF
TRBD1 TRBJ2-3 once TRBV7-9 TGTGCCAGCAGCCCCGGGACAGACACAGATACGCAGTATTTT CASSPGTDTDTQYF
- TRBJ2-1 - TRBV29-1 TGCAGCGTTAACTCTCCGCGGGGTGTCCATGAGCAGTTCTTC CSVNSPRGVHEQFF
- TRBJ2-5 - TRBV7-9 TGTGCCAGCAGCTTAGCCGGGACTGTCGAGACCCAGTACTTC CASSLAGTVETQYF
- TRBJ2-3 - TRBV9 TGTGCCAGCAGCGTACGCAGGGACGGCACAGATACGCAGTATTTT CASSVRRDGTDTQYF
TRBD2 TRBJ2-3 - TRBV7-9 TGTGCCAGCAGCTTCGGCGGGAGTCCGACAGATACGCAGTATTTT CASSFGGSPTDTQYF
- TRBJ2-7 - TRBV11-1 TGTGCCAGCAGCTTACAGGGTATCAACGAGCAGTACTTC CASSLQGINEQYF
TRBD1 TRBJ2-2 - TRBV29-1 TGCAGCGTTGAAACCTACTTTGGACAGGGGTCCACCGGGGAGCTGTTTTTT CSVETYFGQGSTGELFF
TRBD2 TRBJ2-7 - TRBV25-1 TGTGCCAGCAGTGAAACCGGGACTAGACGGGAGCAGTACTTC CASSETGTRREQYF
- TRBJ2-2 - TRBV7-9 TGTGCCAGCAGTCGGGACGGCGGGGAGCTGTTTTTT CASSRDGGELFF
- TRBJ2-3 - TRBV11-2 TGTGCCAGCAACTTGGACCCCGGGCACACAGATACGCAGTATTTT CASNLDPGHTDTQYF
- TRBJ2-3 - TRBV28 TGTGCCAGCAGCCTCAGGGGCGGAACAGATACGCAGTATTTT CASSLRGGTDTQYF
TRBD2 TRBJ2-7 once TRBV4-3 TGCGCCAGCAGCCGGGGGACTAGAGGCCTCGAGGGCGGCTACGAGCAGTACTTC CASSRGTRGLEGGYEQYF
- TRBJ2-3 - TRBV28 TGTGCCAGCAGTTCCCCCCCGGGGGCGGAGACAGATACGCAGTATTTT CASSSPPGAETDTQYF
- TRBJ2-3 - TRBV30 TGTGCCCGGAATAGCGGATCTAGCACAGATACGCAGTATTTT CARNSGSSTDTQYF
- TRBJ1-3 - TRBV18 TGTGCCAGCTCGCCCCGAGAGGTTTCGAGCGCTGGAAACACCATATATTTT CASSPREVSSAGNTIYF
- TRBJ2-1 - TRBV7-9 TGTGCCAGCAGCCGACGAATTGGGGGGAGACTTTACAATGAGCAGTTCTTC CASSRRIGGRLYNEQFF
TRBD1 TRBJ2-2 - TRBV7-9 TGTGCCAGCAGCTCCCCCTTTACAGGGGCCGGGGAGCTGTTTTTT CASSSPFTGAGELFF
TRBD1 TRBJ2-1 - TRBV19 TGTGCCAGTAGTGAACAGGGGGCGGGGAACAATGAGCAGTTCTTC CASSEQGAGNNEQFF
- TRBJ2-7 - TRBV5-4 TGTGCCAGCACCGAGGGGGCGGGAGTTGGAGAGCAGTACTTC CASTEGAGVGEQYF
TRBD2 TRBJ2-1 - TRBV5-1 TGCGCCAGCAGCGCTAAGCGGGATGGTTACAATGAGCAGTTCTTC CASSAKRDGYNEQFF
TRBD1 TRBJ1-1 - TRBV29-1 TGCAGCGCCCACAGGGGGGGGTCTGAAGCTTTCTTT CSAHRGGSEAFF
TRBD2 TRBJ2-1 - TRBV7-9 TGTGCCAGCAGCCAGGGACTAGCGGGCTACAATGAGCAGTTCTTC CASSQGLAGYNEQFF
- TRBJ2-2 - TRBV19 TGTGCCAGTAGTATAGGCAGGTACACCGGGGAGCTGTTTTTT CASSIGRYTGELFF
- TRBJ1-1 few TRBV29-1 TGCAGCGTTGAAGGAAGAACCATCGCCCCCGCTGAAGCTTTCTTT CSVEGRTIAPAEAFF
- TRBJ1-1 few TRBV30 TGTGCCTGGAGTGCGTCAGGGCGCACTGAAGCTTTCTTT CAWSASGRTEAFF
TRBD2 TRBJ2-1 - TRBV4-2 TGTGCCAGCAGCCAAGCGGGGCTAGCGGGAGTGAATGAGCAGTTCTTC CASSQAGLAGVNEQFF
- TRBJ2-1 - TRBV16 TGTGCCAGCAGCCAATCCCGGCACGCCAATGAGCAGTTCTTC CASSQSRHANEQFF
- TRBJ1-1 few TRBV7-6 TGTGCCAGCAGCTTAAGAGGGGTCACTGAAGCTTTCTTT CASSLRGVTEAFF
- TRBJ2-1 - TRBV5-4 TGTGCCAGCCGATGGGGCGGGACGGCCTACAATGAGCAGTTCTTC CASRWGGTAYNEQFF
- TRBJ1-5 - TRBV5-1 TGCGCCAGCAGCTTGGGTGAACGCAATCAGCCCCAGCATTTT CASSLGERNQPQHF
- TRBJ2-1 - TRBV4-3 TGCGCCAGCAGCCAAGATGGCAGGGGTGATTTTACGCGGTTCTTC CASSQDGRGDFTRFF
- TRBJ2-1 - TRBV7-3 TGTGCCAGCAGCTCCACGCCGGACAATGAGCAGTTCTTC CASSSTPDNEQFF
- TRBJ2-6 - TRBV7-2 TGTGCCAGCAGCCCCAGGGGAGGGGGTCGGGCTGGGGCCAACGTCCTGACTTTC CASSPRGGGRAGANVLTF
- TRBJ1-1 - TRBV29-1 TGCAGCGGCGAGGCGGCAGGGGACACTGAAGCTTTCTTT CSGEAAGDTEAFF
- TRBJ2-7 - TRBV28 TGTGCCAGCAGTTTACAGTCGGACAAGCACGAGCAGTACTTC CASSLQSDKHEQYF
- TRBJ2-7 - TRBV15 TGTGCCACCAGCAGACTGGGGACCTACGAGCAGTACTTC CATSRLGTYEQYF
- TRBJ1-1 few TRBV4-2 TGTGCCAGCAGCAGCGGACACACTGGGGCGAACACTGAAGCTTTCTTT CASSSGHTGANTEAFF
TRBD2 TRBJ2-5 once TRBV27 TGTGCCAGCAGTTACCTAAGCGGGAGGGCCTCGATGAAGACCCAGTACTTC CASSYLSGRASMKTQYF
- TRBJ2-5 few TRBV11-2 TGTGCCAGCACTCCGGTCGGTCCCCCGGCCCAGTACTTC CASTPVGPPAQYF
- TRBJ2-1 once TRBV9 TGTGCCAGCAGCGTAATGAGCAATGAGCAGTTCTTC CASSVMSNEQFF
- TRBJ1-5 - TRBV2 TGTGCCAGCAGCAGGGTCAATTACAATCAGCCCCAGCATTTT CASSRVNYNQPQHF